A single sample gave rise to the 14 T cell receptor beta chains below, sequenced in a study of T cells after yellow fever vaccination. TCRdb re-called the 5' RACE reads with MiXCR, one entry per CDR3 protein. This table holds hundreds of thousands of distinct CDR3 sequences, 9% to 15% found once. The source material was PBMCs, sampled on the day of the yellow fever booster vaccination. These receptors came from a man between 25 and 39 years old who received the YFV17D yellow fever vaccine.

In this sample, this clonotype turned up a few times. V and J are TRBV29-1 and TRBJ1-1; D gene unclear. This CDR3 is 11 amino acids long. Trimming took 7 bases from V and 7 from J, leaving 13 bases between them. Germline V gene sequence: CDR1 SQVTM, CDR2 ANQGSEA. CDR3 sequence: CSALPGREAFF. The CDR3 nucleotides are TGCAGCGCTCTACCGGGCCGTGAAGCTTTCTTT.

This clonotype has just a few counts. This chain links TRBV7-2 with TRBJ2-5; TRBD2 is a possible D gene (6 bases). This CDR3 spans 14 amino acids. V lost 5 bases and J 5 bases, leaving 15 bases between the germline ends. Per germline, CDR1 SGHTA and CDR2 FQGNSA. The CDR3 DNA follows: TGTGCCAGCAGCCGTAGCGGTCCGGGGGAGACCCAGTACTTC. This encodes CASSRSGPGETQYF.

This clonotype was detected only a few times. CDR3 nucleotides: TGTGCCAGCAGCTTAGAGCCAGGGGATGTAGGCTACACCTTC. This codes for CASSLEPGDVGYTF. The rearrangement links TRBV7-2 to TRBJ1-2, with D perhaps TRBD1 (6 bases). V lost 1 base and J lost 8, with 14 bases in between. The CDR3 sequence is 14 residues long. Germline-derived CDR1 and CDR2 are SGHTA and FQGNSA.

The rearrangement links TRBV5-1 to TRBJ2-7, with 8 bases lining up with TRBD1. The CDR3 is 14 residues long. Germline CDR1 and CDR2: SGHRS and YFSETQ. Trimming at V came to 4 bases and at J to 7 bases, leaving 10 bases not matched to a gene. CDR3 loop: CASSPTDRDLEQYF. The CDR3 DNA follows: TGCGCCAGCAGCCCCACGGACAGGGATTTAGAGCAGTACTTC. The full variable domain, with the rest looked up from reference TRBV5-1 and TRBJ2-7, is KAGVTQTPRYLIKTRGQQVTLSCSPISGHRSVSWYQQTPGQGLQFLFEYFSETQRNKGNFPGRFSGRQFSNSRSEMNVSTLELGDSALYLCASSPTDRDLEQYFGPGTRLTVT.

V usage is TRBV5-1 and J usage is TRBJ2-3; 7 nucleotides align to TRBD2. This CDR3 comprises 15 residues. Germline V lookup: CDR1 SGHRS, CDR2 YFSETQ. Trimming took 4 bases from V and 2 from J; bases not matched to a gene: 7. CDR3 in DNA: TGCGCCAGCAGCCTGACTAGCCCCCACACAGATACGCAGTATTTT. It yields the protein CASSLTSPHTDTQYF. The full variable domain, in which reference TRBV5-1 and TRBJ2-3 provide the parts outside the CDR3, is KAGVTQTPRYLIKTRGQQVTLSCSPISGHRSVSWYQQTPGQGLQFLFEYFSETQRNKGNFPGRFSGRQFSNSRSEMNVSTLELGDSALYLCASSLTSPHTDTQYFGPGTRLTVL.

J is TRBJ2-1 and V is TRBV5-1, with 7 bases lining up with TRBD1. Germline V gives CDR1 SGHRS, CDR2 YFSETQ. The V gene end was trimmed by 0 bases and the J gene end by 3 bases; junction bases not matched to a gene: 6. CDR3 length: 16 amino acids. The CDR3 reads CASSLDPGTVYNEQFF. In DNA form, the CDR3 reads TGCGCCAGCAGCTTGGATCCCGGGACAGTCTACAATGAGCAGTTCTTC.

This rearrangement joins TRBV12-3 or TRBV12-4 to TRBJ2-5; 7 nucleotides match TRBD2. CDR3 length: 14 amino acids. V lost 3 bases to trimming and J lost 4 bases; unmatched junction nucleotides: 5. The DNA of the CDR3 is TGTGCCAGCAGTTTTTCTAGCGGTATAGAGACCCAGTACTTC. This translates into CASSFSSGIETQYF.

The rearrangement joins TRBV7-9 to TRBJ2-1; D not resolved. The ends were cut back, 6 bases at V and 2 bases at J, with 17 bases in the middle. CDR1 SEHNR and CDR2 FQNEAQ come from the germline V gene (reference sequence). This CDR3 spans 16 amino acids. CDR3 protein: CASSLMAASPYNEQFF. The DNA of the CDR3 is TGTGCCAGCAGTTTAATGGCGGCCTCCCCCTACAATGAGCAGTTCTTC.

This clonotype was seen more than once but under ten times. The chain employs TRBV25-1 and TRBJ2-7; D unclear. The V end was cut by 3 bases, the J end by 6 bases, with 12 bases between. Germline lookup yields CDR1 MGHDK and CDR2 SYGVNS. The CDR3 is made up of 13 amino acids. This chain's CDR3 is CASSDSVLREQYF. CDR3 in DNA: TGTGCCAGCAGTGATTCGGTGCTACGCGAGCAGTACTTC.

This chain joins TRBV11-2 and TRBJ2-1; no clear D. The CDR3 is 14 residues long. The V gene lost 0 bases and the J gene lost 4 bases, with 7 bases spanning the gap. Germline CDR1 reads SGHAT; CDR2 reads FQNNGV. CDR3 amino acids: CASSLDLVYNEQFF. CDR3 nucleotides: TGTGCCAGCAGCTTAGATCTGGTTTACAATGAGCAGTTCTTC.

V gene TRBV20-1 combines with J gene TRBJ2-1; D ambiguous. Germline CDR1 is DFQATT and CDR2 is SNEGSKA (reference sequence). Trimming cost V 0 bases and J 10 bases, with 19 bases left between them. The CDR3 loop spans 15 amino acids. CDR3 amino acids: CSARDLVGSMGEQFF. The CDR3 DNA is TGCAGTGCTAGAGATCTAGTAGGGTCCATGGGGGAGCAGTTCTTC.

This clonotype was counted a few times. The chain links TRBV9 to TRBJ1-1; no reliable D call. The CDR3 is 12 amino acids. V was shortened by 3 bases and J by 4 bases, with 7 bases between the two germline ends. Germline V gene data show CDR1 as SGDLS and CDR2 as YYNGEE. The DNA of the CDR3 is TGTGCCAGCAGCGATTCATCCACTGAAGCTTTCTTT. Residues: CASSDSSTEAFF. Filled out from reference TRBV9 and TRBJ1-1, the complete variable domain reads DSGVTQTPKHLITATGQRVTLRCSPRSGDLSVYWYQQSLDQGLQFLIQYYNGEERAKGNILERFSAQQFPDLHSELNLSSLELGDSALYFCASSDSSTEAFFGQGTRLTVV.

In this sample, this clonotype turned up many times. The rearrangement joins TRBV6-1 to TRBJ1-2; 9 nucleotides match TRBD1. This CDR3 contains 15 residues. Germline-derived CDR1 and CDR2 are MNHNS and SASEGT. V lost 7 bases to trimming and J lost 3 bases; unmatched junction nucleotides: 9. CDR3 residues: CASTDTGTGYYGYTF. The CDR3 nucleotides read TGTGCCAGCACCGATACCGGGACAGGGTACTATGGCTACACCTTC.

CDR3 DNA: TGTGCCAGCAAACCCTCGGGGGCAGCGTACAATGAGCAGTTCTTC. This sequence encodes CASKPSGAAYNEQFF. This chain uses TRBV6-1 with TRBJ2-1; D is tentatively TRBD1 or TRBD2 (6 bases each). The ends were cut back, 7 bases at V and 4 bases at J, with 17 bases in the middle. The length of the CDR3 is 15 residues. Germline V gene sequence: CDR1 MNHNS, CDR2 SASEGT.